These 10 T cell receptor beta chains came from one sample sequenced in a study of cytomegalovirus exposure and HLA in healthy donors. PCR amplification relied on 60 Vbeta primers (plus 13 Jbeta primers). Assay used: immunoSEQ multiplex PCR; TCRdb lists only in-frame clones, some missing. Of 150,000 to 180,000 clones listed, 60% to 75% are singletons. The sequenced sample consisted of PBMCs. These receptors were collected from a man aged 18 to 30 in good health and CMV-seronegative.

The chain joins TRBV7-2 to TRBJ1-1, with 7 bases that match TRBD1. This CDR3 has 19 amino acids. CDR1 is SGHTA, CDR2 FQGNSA, per germline. V trimming: 1 base; J trimming: 2 bases; junction bases outside the gene matches: 16. The CDR3 is CASSLDFPNSAGGNTEAFF. DNA of the CDR3: TGTGCCAGCAGCTTAGATTTTCCCAACTCGGCAGGGGGAAACACTGAAGCTTTCTTT.

V is TRBV6-5 and J is TRBJ1-1, with 11 positions matching TRBD1. Germline CDR1 reads MNHEY; CDR2 reads SVGAGI. The J segment lost 4 bases and the V segment lost 3 bases, leaving 7 bases of the junction unmatched. This CDR3 contains 16 residues. The CDR3, as DNA: TGTGCCAGCAGTTATACCCCGGGACAGGGGGGCACTGAAGCTTTCTTT. Translated: CASSYTPGQGGTEAFF.

To note about this clone: Compared with germline, one end of the junction differs, possibly owing to a read error. The rearrangement joins TRBV5-4 to TRBJ2-6, with TRBD1 as a possible D gene (5 bases). This CDR3 contains 17 residues. Germline lookup yields CDR1 SGHNT and CDR2 YYREEE (reference sequence). CDR3 nucleotides: TGTGCCAGCAGCTTACAGCTAGAGAACTCTGGGGCCAACGGCCTGACTTTC. Amino acids: CASSLQLENSGANGLTF.

The genes are TRBV6-5 and TRBJ1-4; maybe TRBD1 (6 bases). The V gene lost 4 bases and the J gene lost 7 bases, with 16 bases spanning the gap. The CDR3 covers 15 residues. CDR1 and CDR2 (germline): MNHEY, SVGAGI. DNA of the CDR3: TGTGCCAGCAGTTTCAGGGGAGTGCGGGTTGAAAAACTGTTTTTT. Amino acids: CASSFRGVRVEKLFF.

The DNA of the CDR3 is TGTGCCAGCAGCGATAGGACAGGGGTGCAGCCCCAGCATTTT. As protein: CASSDRTGVQPQHF. The rearrangement links TRBV5-8 to TRBJ1-5; TRBD1 matches 9 bases. Germline V gene data show CDR1 as SGHTS and CDR2 as YDEGEE. The ends lost 4 bases at V and 7 bases at J; junction bases unmatched: 6. The CDR3 contains 14 residues.

The rearrangement links TRBV5-6 to TRBJ1-1; a weak D match, TRBD1 (6 bases). This CDR3 contains 13 residues. Germline V gives CDR1 SGHDT, CDR2 YYEEEE. V was cut by 3 bases and J by 7 bases, with 13 bases left in between. CDR3 region: CASSSMTGSEAFF. CDR3 bases: TGTGCCAGCAGCTCCATGACAGGCAGTGAAGCTTTCTTT.

The V call is TRBV5-1, the J call TRBJ2-5; TRBD1 matches 7 bases. The J call could be wrong; TRBJ2-7 is a better fit for the DNA end. The germline V gene has CDR1 SGHRS and CDR2 YFSETQ. This CDR3 contains 15 residues. The CDR3 coding sequence is TGCGCCAGCAGCTGGGATGAGACAGGGACCTACGAGCAGTACTTC. Its translation: CASSWDETGTYEQYF.

The chain couples TRBV4-1 to TRBJ2-1, with TRBD2 identical over 7 bases. This CDR3 has 14 amino acids. With V trimmed by 5 bases and J by 4 bases, 5 bases remained unmatched. CDR1 is MGHRA and CDR2 is YSYEKL in the germline V gene. This CDR3 reads CASSEGGGYNEQFF. CDR3 coding DNA: TGCGCCAGCAGCGAGGGCGGGGGTTACAATGAGCAGTTCTTC.

The rearrangement uses TRBV2 and TRBJ2-5, with 7 bases matching TRBD2. With V trimmed by 5 bases and J by 5 bases, 8 bases remained unmatched. CDR1 SNHLY and CDR2 FYNNEI come from the germline V gene. This CDR3 region has 14 residues. DNA for the CDR3: TGTGCCAGCAGTCCTAGCGGTGGGGGGGAGACCCAGTACTTC. It encodes CASSPSGGGETQYF. The full variable domain, rest sourced from reference TRBV2 and TRBJ2-5, is EPEVTQTPSHQVTQMGQEVILRCVPISNHLYFYWYRQILGQKVEFLVSFYNNEISEKSEIFDDQFSVERPDGSNFTLKIRSTKLEDSAMYFCASSPSGGGETQYFGPGTRLLVL.

This clone appeared a single time. This chain joins TRBV7-9 and TRBJ2-5; possible D gene TRBD2, 5 bases. CDR3 length equals 12 residues. Germline values: CDR1 SEHNR, CDR2 FQNEAQ (reference sequence). The V end lost 3 bases, the J end lost 5 bases, and 7 bases lay between the germline ends. The CDR3 DNA reads as TGTGCCAGCAGCTTGCCGGGGGAGACCCAGTACTTC. Encoded protein: CASSLPGETQYF.